The 31 T cell receptor beta chains below were found in one sample sequenced in a study of blood T cell repertoires in COVID-19. TCRdb's copy holds only in-frame clones and misses some; the assay was immunoSEQ multiplex PCR. The sample records about 68,000 clones, 86% being singletons. Sequenced: peripheral blood. The receptor set was obtained from a woman between 55 and 75 years old with acute or convalescent COVID-19.

This clone appeared a single time. The chain carries TRBV19 and TRBJ1-6; 9 positions match TRBD1. V was pared by 5 bases and J by 10 bases, with 9 bases of the junction left unmatched. This CDR3 region has 15 residues. CDR1 and CDR2 (germline): LNHDA, SQIVND (reference sequence). CDR3 region: CASSVRDREDSPLHF. CDR3 nucleotide sequence: TGTGCCAGTAGTGTCCGGGACAGGGAGGACTCACCCCTCCACTTT.

CDR3 region: CASSLQGFDSPLHF. CDR3 nucleotide sequence: TGTGCCAGCTCACTACAGGGGTTTGACTCACCCCTCCACTTT. This chain links TRBV18 with TRBJ1-6; 7 bases fit TRBD1. J was trimmed by 10 bases and V by 4 bases; bases with no gene match: 7. CDR1 KGHSH and CDR2 LQKENI come from the germline V gene. The CDR3 runs 14 residues.

The chain uses TRBV6-2 or TRBV6-3 and TRBJ2-5, with D unresolved. Germline CDR1 MNHEY, CDR2 SVGEGT. The CDR3 covers 13 residues. Between the trimmed V and J ends, which lost 2 bases and 4 bases, there was a span of 8 bases. The CDR3 is CASSYEIGETQYF. The CDR3 DNA reads as TGTGCCAGCAGTTACGAGATCGGAGAGACCCAGTACTTC.

V usage is TRBV5-1 and J usage is TRBJ2-1; D is possibly TRBD2 (6 bases). Germline V CDR1 and CDR2: SGHRS, YFSETQ. This CDR3 spans 14 amino acids. Between the trimmed V and J ends, which lost 0 bases and 9 bases, there was a span of 13 bases. The CDR3, as DNA: TGCGCCAGCAGCTTGGTTAGCGGTAACGCTGAGCAGTTCTTC. Translated, it gives CASSLVSGNAEQFF.

The table lists this clone with a few counts. The CDR3, as DNA: TGTGCCACTACTGGGCCCTATAATAACTATGGCTACACCTTC. Its protein is CATTGPYNNYGYTF. The chain uses TRBV15 and TRBJ1-2; D gene uncertain. Per the germline V gene, CDR1 is LNHNV and CDR2 is YYDKDF (reference sequence). The V and J ends lost 9 bases and 1 base respectively, with 15 bases between them. This CDR3 has 14 residues.

This chain links TRBV4-1 with TRBJ1-2, with D possibly matching TRBD1 (6 bases). V lost 0 bases to trimming and J lost 0 bases, with 11 bases between them. Looked up from germline, CDR1 is MGHRA and CDR2 is YSYEKL. The CDR3 is 16 residues long. The CDR3 loop is CASSQDMAGANYGYTF. In nucleotides, the CDR3 is TGCGCCAGCAGCCAAGATATGGCAGGGGCTAACTATGGCTACACCTTC.

The chain joins TRBV10-2 to TRBJ2-7; tentatively, D is TRBD2 (7 bases). The V end was cut by 6 bases, the J end by 3 bases, with 12 bases between. Germline-derived CDR1 and CDR2 are WSHSY and SAAADI. CDR3 length: 13 amino acids. CDR3 in DNA: TGCGCCAGCAGGGAGGGGGGGGGCTACGAGCAGTACTTC. This sequence encodes CASREGGGYEQYF.

The table lists this clone with a few counts. CDR3 sequence reads: CASSFSFSGEQFF. The DNA of the CDR3 is TGTGCCAGCAGCTTCTCCTTTAGCGGTGAGCAGTTCTTC. The gene calls are TRBV13 and TRBJ2-1; D may be TRBD2 (6 bases). Germline V gives CDR1 PRHDT, CDR2 FYEKMQ (reference sequence). Trimming pared 3 bases from V and 9 bases from J, leaving 12 bases between. The CDR3 is 13 amino acids. Full variable domain (outside the CDR3, taken from reference TRBV13 and TRBJ2-1): AAGVIQSPRHLIKEKRETATLKCYPIPRHDTVYWYQQGPGQDPQFLISFYEKMQSDKGSIPDRFSAQQFSDYHSELNMSSLELGDSALYFCASSFSFSGEQFFGPGTRLTVL.

V gene TRBV5-5 combines with J gene TRBJ1-1, with D possibly matching TRBD1 (5 bases). V was trimmed by 4 bases and J by 1 base, leaving 14 bases between them. The germline CDR1 and CDR2 sequences are SGHKS and YYEKEE (reference sequence). The CDR3 extends over 15 amino acids. CDR3 DNA sequence: TGTGCCAGCAGCCACGGTAACAGGCAGAACACTGAAGCTTTCTTT. Its translation: CASSHGNRQNTEAFF. Looking up the rest from reference TRBV5-5 and TRBJ1-1 gives the full variable domain: DAGVTQSPTHLIKTRGQQVTLRCSPISGHKSVSWYQQVLGQGPQFIFQYYEKEERGRGNFPDRFSARQFPNYSSELNVNALLLGDSALYLCASSHGNRQNTEAFFGQGTRLTVV.

In DNA, the CDR3 is TGCGCCAGCAGCTTGACTTCGGACTATGGCTACACCTTC. This encodes CASSLTSDYGYTF. This chain links TRBV5-1 with TRBJ1-2; D is unclear. This CDR3 has 13 amino acids. The ends were cut back, 1 base at V and 3 bases at J, with 7 bases in the middle. Germline V lookup: CDR1 SGHRS, CDR2 YFSETQ.

V and J are TRBV9 and TRBJ1-6; D unresolved. Germline lookup yields CDR1 SGDLS and CDR2 YYNGEE. The CDR3 sequence is 14 residues long. Trimming shortened V by 0 bases and J by 7 bases, and 8 bases separated the two germline ends. The CDR3 DNA is TGTGCCAGCAGCGTAGGAGGGTACAATTCACCCCTCCACTTT. Encoded protein: CASSVGGYNSPLHF.

This chain uses TRBV24-1 with TRBJ2-4, with a tentative D call TRBD1 (5 bases). The CDR3 contains 11 residues. Looked up from germline, CDR1 is KGHDR and CDR2 is SFDVKD. V lost 5 bases, J lost 7 bases, and 5 bases lay in between. The CDR3 coding sequence is TGTGCCACCAGTGCAGGGAACATTCAGTACTTC. It codes for CATSAGNIQYF.

The genes are TRBV5-8 and TRBJ1-2; 9 bases line up with TRBD1. The CDR3 contains 17 residues. Germline V gives CDR1 SGHTS, CDR2 YDEGEE. The trim removed 3 bases at V and 5 bases at J, leaving 14 bases unmatched. This chain's CDR3 is CASSSASGTGRLYGYTF. In DNA form, the CDR3 reads TGTGCCAGCAGCTCGGCCAGCGGGACAGGGCGTCTTTATGGCTACACCTTC.

In its sample, this clone was seen a few times. V gene TRBV25-1 combines with J gene TRBJ1-6; D is possibly TRBD1 (6 bases). The CDR3 is 14 residues long. V shed 6 bases and J shed 10 bases, with 16 bases lying between them. Germline V gene lookup returns CDR1 MGHDK and CDR2 SYGVNS. The CDR3 DNA reads as TGTGCCAGCAGCCCCAGGGGCGGATGGTCACCCCTCCACTTT. Amino acids: CASSPRGGWSPLHF. The entire variable domain, with the rest obtained from reference TRBV25-1 and TRBJ1-6, is as follows: EADIYQTPRYLVIGTGKKITLECSQTMGHDKMYWYQQDPGMELHLIHYSYGVNSTEKGDLSSESTVSRIRTEHFPLTLESARPSHTSQYLCASSPRGGWSPLHFGNGTRLTVT.

The CDR3 region has the DNA TGCAGCGTTGGCCTAGTTGGCAATACGCAGTATTTT. It is translated as CSVGLVGNTQYF. V is TRBV29-1 and J is TRBJ2-3, with no clear D. Germline V gene sequence: CDR1 SQVTM, CDR2 ANQGSEA. Trimming stripped 4 bases from V and 7 bases from J, with 12 bases between. The CDR3 runs to 12 residues.

The rearrangement links TRBV18 to TRBJ1-2; TRBD1 matches at 7 bases. V lost 5 bases to trimming and J lost 0 bases; unmatched junction nucleotides: 3. This CDR3 contains 14 residues. In germline, CDR1 is KGHSH, CDR2 LQKENI. CDR3 sequence (DNA): TGTGCCAGCTCAGATCAGGGGGCTAACTATGGCTACACCTTC. Its translation is CASSDQGANYGYTF.

The rearrangement uses TRBV5-1 and TRBJ1-2, with D possibly being TRBD1 (6 bases). The ends were cut back, 9 bases at V and 7 bases at J, with 22 bases in the middle. The length of the CDR3 is 14 residues. CDR1 is SGHRS, CDR2 YFSETQ, per germline. The CDR3 DNA reads TGCGCCACCGCCAAGGACCAGGGAGGGGGTGGCTACACCTTC. Residues: CATAKDQGGGGYTF.

The chain has TRBV6-5 and TRBJ2-7; D perhaps matches TRBD1 (6 bases). The germline V gene has CDR1 MNHEY and CDR2 SVGAGI. The CDR3 contains 11 residues. Trimming left V 8 bases short and J 11 bases short, with 16 bases between. In nucleotides, the CDR3 is TGTGCCAGCCATTTTGGGGGCCAAAAGTACTTC. Its translation is CASHFGGQKYF.

J is TRBJ1-2 and V is TRBV5-1, with 10 bases that match TRBD1. J gave up 8 bases and V 4 bases, and 8 bases lay outside the gene matches. The CDR3 spans 14 residues. Germline assignment: CDR1 SGHRS and CDR2 YFSETQ. The CDR3 region is CASSIDRGHKGYTF. CDR3 sequence (DNA): TGCGCCAGCAGCATAGACAGGGGGCATAAAGGCTACACCTTC. The full variable domain, in which reference TRBV5-1 and TRBJ1-2 provide the parts outside the CDR3, is KAGVTQTPRYLIKTRGQQVTLSCSPISGHRSVSWYQQTPGQGLQFLFEYFSETQRNKGNFPGRFSGRQFSNSRSEMNVSTLELGDSALYLCASSIDRGHKGYTFGSGTRLTVV.

This clone was detected once. V gene TRBV7-2 combines with J gene TRBJ1-2; weak D call: TRBD1 (5 bases). CDR1 SGHTA and CDR2 FQGNSA come from the germline V gene. CDR3 length equals 14 residues. Trimming stripped 2 bases from V and 3 bases from J, with 10 bases between. CDR3 coding DNA: TGTGCCAGCAGCTTAAAAGGGGTTGACTATGGCTACACCTTC. This codes for CASSLKGVDYGYTF.

This chain joins TRBV2 and TRBJ1-2; D uncertain. The CDR3 has 14 residues. CDR1 is SNHLY, CDR2 FYNNEI, per germline. Between the trimmed V and J ends, which lost 3 bases and 3 bases, there was a span of 11 bases. The CDR3 bases are TGTGCCAGCAGTGAGGGAGGGATACACTATGGCTACACCTTC. This codes for CASSEGGIHYGYTF.

This clone was found once. The chain recombines TRBV27 with TRBJ1-2, with 9 positions matching TRBD1. Germline V gene lookup returns CDR1 MNHEY and CDR2 SMNVEV (reference sequence). V trimming: 7 bases; J trimming: 8 bases; junction bases outside the gene matches: 17. The CDR3 is 16 residues long. CDR3 sequence reads: CASTGSGTGRSKGYTF. For the CDR3, the DNA is TGTGCCAGCACCGGATCCGGGACAGGGCGTAGTAAGGGCTACACCTTC.

This clone occurred once. This sequence joins TRBV10-3 and TRBJ2-1, with TRBD1 identical over 7 bases. CDR1 is ENHRY and CDR2 is SYGVKD in the germline V gene. V lost 4 bases to trimming and J lost 6 bases; unmatched junction nucleotides: 3. The CDR3 covers 13 residues. Here the CDR3 DNA reads TGTGCCATCAGTGGTTCAGGGGGCAATGAGCAGTTCTTC. Protein: CAISGSGGNEQFF.

This chain uses TRBV9 with TRBJ2-1; 12 bases map to TRBD2. The CDR3 runs 16 residues. CDR1 and CDR2 (germline): SGDLS, YYNGEE. V lost 3 bases and J lost 7; bases outside the gene matches: 8. CDR3 in DNA: TGTGCCAGCAGCGGATCCCAGACTAGCGGGAGTAATGAGCAGTTCTTC. Residues: CASSGSQTSGSNEQFF.

This clone showed up just once. V and J are TRBV6-5 and TRBJ1-2, with 9 bases lining up with TRBD1. Germline loops: CDR1 MNHEY, CDR2 SVGAGI. With V trimmed by 2 bases and J by 8 bases, 12 bases remained unmatched. The CDR3 covers 16 residues. The CDR3: CASSYSPTGGDRGYTF. The CDR3 DNA reads as TGTGCCAGCAGTTACAGCCCGACAGGGGGAGATCGCGGCTACACCTTC.

The V gene is TRBV9, the J gene TRBJ1-5; D is uncertain. Trimming shortened V by 0 bases and J by 2 bases, and 6 bases separated the two germline ends. Germline V lookup: CDR1 SGDLS, CDR2 YYNGEE. The CDR3 consists of 14 residues. The CDR3 sequence: CASSVGGGNQPQHF. CDR3 DNA sequence: TGTGCCAGCAGCGTAGGAGGCGGCAATCAGCCCCAGCATTTT.

The chain uses TRBV7-8 and TRBJ1-1, with D unclear. The germline gives CDR1 SGHVS, CDR2 FQNEAQ. The CDR3 is 16 amino acids. V was pared by 0 bases and J by 5 bases, with 16 bases between. The CDR3: CASSLARQARETEAFF. The CDR3 nucleotides are TGTGCCAGCAGCTTAGCGCGCCAGGCTAGGGAGACTGAAGCTTTCTTT.

This chain connects TRBV7-3 to TRBJ2-6, with D tentatively TRBD1 (6 bases). The CDR3 covers 15 residues. CDR1 is SGHTA and CDR2 is FQGTGA in the germline V gene. Trimming stripped 6 bases from V and 4 bases from J, with 13 bases between. CDR3 bases: TGTGCCAGCAGTTACACAGGGCCAGGGGCCAACGTCCTGACTTTC. Residues: CASSYTGPGANVLTF.

Worth noting for this clone: The sample carries other DNA sequences with the same CDR3. V gene TRBV5-1 combines with J gene TRBJ1-3; D may be TRBD1 (5 bases). CDR1 SGHRS and CDR2 YFSETQ come from the germline V gene. This CDR3 has 15 residues. V lost 0 bases, J lost 0 bases, and 7 bases lay in between. Here the CDR3 reads CASSLVGGSGNTIYF. CDR3 DNA: TGCGCCAGCAGCTTGGTCGGGGGCTCTGGAAACACCATATATTTT.

The chain employs TRBV28 and TRBJ1-5; 11 nucleotides agree with TRBD1. Losses at the gene ends were 5 bases for V and 5 bases for J; bases not matched to a gene: 8. There are 16 residues in the CDR3. The V gene's germline CDR1 is MDHEN and CDR2 SYDVKM. The CDR3 coding sequence is TGTGCCAGCAGTACACAGGGACAGGGGGGGCATCAGCCCCAGCATTTT. It is translated as CASSTQGQGGHQPQHF.

V and J are TRBV28 and TRBJ2-7; 9 nucleotides align to TRBD1. From germline, CDR1 is MDHEN and CDR2 SYDVKM. The CDR3 is 14 residues long. With V trimmed by 7 bases and J by 2 bases, 6 bases remained unmatched. For the CDR3, the DNA is TGTGCCAGCACCCGACAGGGGGGGACCTACGAGCAGTACTTC. It specifies CASTRQGGTYEQYF.